Below are 8 T cell receptor beta chains sequenced from a single sample in a study of blood T cell repertoires in COVID-19. Sequencing used immunoSEQ multiplex PCR; TCRdb keeps in-frame clones, though not all of them. Of about 220,000 clones listed, roughly 84% are singletons. The sequenced sample was peripheral blood. The origin of the receptors is a woman of 80 years or more with acute or convalescent COVID-19.

The gene calls are TRBV11-3 and TRBJ2-1, with 9 bases identical to TRBD1. Trimming took 3 bases from V and 5 from J; bases not matched to a gene: 5. The CDR3 totals 15 residues. From germline, CDR1 is SGHNT and CDR2 YENEEA. Here the CDR3 reads CASSFPDRGNNEQFF. In DNA, the CDR3 is TGTGCCAGCAGCTTTCCGGACAGGGGCAACAATGAGCAGTTCTTC.

V is TRBV7-2 and J is TRBJ2-1; possible D gene TRBD1, 6 bases. The germline CDR1 and CDR2 sequences are SGHTA and FQGNSA. The V gene lost 5 bases and the J gene lost 9 bases, with 20 bases spanning the gap. CDR3 length: 15 amino acids. As DNA, the CDR3 is TGTGCCAGCAGCAAAAGTCGACTGCTAGGGGGTGAGCAGTTCTTC. This translates into CASSKSRLLGGEQFF.

The rearrangement links TRBV5-1 to TRBJ1-2, with a tentative D call TRBD1 (6 bases). Germline values: CDR1 SGHRS, CDR2 YFSETQ. This CDR3 has 14 residues. The V end lost 4 bases, the J end lost 7 bases, and 17 bases lay between the germline ends. In DNA form, the CDR3 reads TGCGCCAGCAGCCAAACCCAGACAGGTACTGGCTACACCTTC. Translation: CASSQTQTGTGYTF.

V gene TRBV2 combines with J gene TRBJ1-1; D ambiguous. V lost 8 bases to trimming and J lost 0 bases, with 10 bases between them. CDR3 length: 13 amino acids. In germline, CDR1 is SNHLY, CDR2 FYNNEI. Written as DNA, the CDR3 is TGTGCCAGCGGAGGCGACTTGAACACTGAAGCTTTCTTT. Protein sequence: CASGGDLNTEAFF.

The gene calls are TRBV14 and TRBJ1-2; TRBD1 is a possible D gene (6 bases). The CDR3 sequence is 13 residues long. With 1 base removed from V and 7 bases from J, the gap between germline ends came to 10 bases. Germline V lookup: CDR1 SGHDN, CDR2 FVKESK. CDR3 sequence (DNA): TGTGCCAGCAGCCAAGTACAGGGTATTGGCTACACCTTC. Translated: CASSQVQGIGYTF.

Written as DNA, the CDR3 is TGTGCCAGCAGTTTACAGGGTTATCCCAACTACGAGCAGTACTTC. The encoded protein is CASSLQGYPNYEQYF. The chain employs TRBV27 and TRBJ2-7, with D perhaps TRBD1 (5 bases). V lost 2 bases to trimming and J lost 3 bases, with 14 bases between them. Germline V CDR1 and CDR2: MNHEY, SMNVEV (reference sequence). The length of the CDR3 is 15 residues.

This clone was counted ten times or more. V is TRBV2 and J is TRBJ1-1; 8 positions agree with TRBD1. Per the germline V gene, CDR1 is SNHLY and CDR2 is FYNNEI. V lost 7 bases to trimming and J lost 5 bases; unmatched junction nucleotides: 9. The CDR3 covers 14 residues. The CDR3 sequence is CASTITGGWTEAFF. The CDR3, as DNA: TGTGCCAGCACCATAACAGGGGGATGGACTGAAGCTTTCTTT.

This clone has just one count. The chain uses TRBV7-9 and TRBJ1-1, with a possible D match to TRBD1 (6 bases). CDR3 size: 15 residues. Trimming stripped 0 bases from V and 2 bases from J, with 10 bases between. From germline, CDR1 is SEHNR and CDR2 FQNEAQ (reference sequence). The CDR3 loop is CASSLAQGTNTEAFF. CDR3 sequence (DNA): TGTGCCAGCAGCTTAGCACAGGGAACAAACACTGAAGCTTTCTTT. The entire variable domain, with the rest obtained from reference TRBV7-9 and TRBJ1-1, is as follows: DTGVSQNPRHKITKRGQNVTFRCDPISEHNRLYWYRQTLGQGPEFLTYFQNEAQLEKSRLLSDRFSAERPKGSFSTLEIQRTEQGDSAMYLCASSLAQGTNTEAFFGQGTRLTVV.